This TCR beta chain was obtained from a study of identical twins. Overall study findings and caveats: Partial confounding of zero-insertion analyses by invariant MAIT and iNKT cells was possible.

TCRdb recomputed calls from the 5' RACE reads with MiXCR, one row per CDR3 protein. This sample has about 530,000 distinct CDR3 sequences, with under 25% found just once. The CDR3 covers 15 residues. V shed 8 bases, J shed 0 bases, and the junction held 3 bases outside the gene matches. Healthy Caucasians were all of the donors. This clonotype was picked up a small number of times. Its matching antigen is unknown. These data were likewise used in another study, on yellow fever vaccine responses in identical twins.

This chain joins TRBV12-3 or TRBV12-4 and TRBJ1-6; 8 bases line up with TRBD1. The TCR comes from a young woman in good health. Sequencing was carried out using CD4+ T cells sorted from blood. For the CDR3, the DNA is TGTGCCAGCGGACAGGGACCCTCCTATAATTCACCCCTCCACTTT. As protein: CASGQGPSYNSPLHF.